Listed below are T cell receptor beta chains from one sample, sequenced in a study of cytomegalovirus exposure and HLA in healthy donors. The assay was immunoSEQ multiplex PCR, and TCRdb's table has in-frame clones only and misses some. The table shows 120,000 or so clones, with over 65% occurring only once. Sequences were obtained from PBMCs. These receptors were obtained from a woman aged 40 to 50 in good health and CMV-seropositive. Each CDR3 is given with its conserved first and last residue. Each record gives: D gene, clone size, V gene, J gene, CDR3 protein, CDR3 DNA. D genes are given only for firm matches. Expanded clones are given a class, and other clones once, few, many or no size at all.

NA,once,TRBV5-1,TRBJ2-1,CASSLAWAYNEQFF,TGCGCCAGCAGCTTGGCCTGGGCTTACAATGAGCAGTTCTTC
NA,NA,TRBV5-6,TRBJ1-2,CASSFNTGNGYTF,TGTGCCAGCAGCTTTAATACAGGGAATGGCTACACCTTC
TRBD1,NA,TRBV6-5,TRBJ1-1,CASSYTNRGRTEAFF,TGTGCCAGCAGTTACACGAACAGGGGACGGACTGAAGCTTTCTTT
TRBD1,NA,TRBV5-1,TRBJ1-3,CASSLVGQGAGGNTIYF,TGCGCCAGCAGCTTGGTAGGACAGGGGGCAGGTGGAAACACCATATATTTT
NA,NA,TRBV6-4,TRBJ1-4,CASSVQGGEKLFF,TGTGCCAGCAGTGTGCAGGGTGGAGAAAAACTGTTTTTT
TRBD2,NA,TRBV19,TRBJ2-7,CASSITSGSAYEQYF,TGTGCCAGTAGTATCACCAGCGGGAGCGCCTACGAGCAGTACTTC
NA,NA,TRBV18,TRBJ2-7,CASSLGQTYEQYF,TGTGCCAGCTCGCTAGGACAGACTTACGAGCAGTACTTC
NA,NA,TRBV7-9,TRBJ2-1,CASSLPLQIQRNEQFF,TGTGCCAGCAGCTTACCTTTACAGATTCAAAGGAATGAGCAGTTCTTC
NA,NA,TRBV7-8,TRBJ2-7,CASSLGQPYEQYF,TGTGCCAGCAGCTTAGGACAGCCCTACGAGCAGTACTTC
TRBD2,NA,TRBV5-5,TRBJ2-5,CASNAGLGSGTQYF,TGTGCCAGCAATGCGGGACTAGGTTCGGGGACCCAGTACTTC
TRBD1,NA,TRBV5-5,TRBJ2-3,CASSFAWDRGSDTQYF,TGTGCCAGCAGCTTTGCATGGGACAGGGGGTCAGATACGCAGTATTTT
NA,once,TRBV2,TRBJ2-2,CASSGTWGNTGELFF,TGTGCCAGCAGTGGGACTTGGGGGAACACCGGGGAGCTGTTTTTT
TRBD2,NA,TRBV5-1,TRBJ2-7,CASSLVAGGTYEQYF,TGCGCCAGCAGCTTGGTAGCGGGGGGGACCTACGAGCAGTACTTC
NA,NA,TRBV19,TRBJ2-1,CASSLSVISYNEQFF,TGTGCCAGTTCCCTTAGCGTTATATCCTACAATGAGCAGTTCTTC
TRBD1,few,TRBV2,TRBJ2-5,CASSSRQGGRGQETQYF,TGTGCCAGCAGTTCGAGACAGGGGGGAAGGGGCCAAGAGACCCAGTACTTC
NA,NA,TRBV7-9,TRBJ1-1,CASSRIPRGGAGTEAFF,TGTGCCAGCAGCCGAATCCCCCGAGGGGGGGCAGGAACTGAAGCTTTCTTT
NA,NA,TRBV11-2,TRBJ1-1,CASSFWLKNTEAFF,TGTGCCAGCAGCTTCTGGCTCAAGAACACTGAAGCTTTCTTT
NA,NA,TRBV2,TRBJ2-3,CASRPLIGLSRGTDTQYF,TGTGCCAGCAGACCCCTGATTGGCCTCTCGAGGGGCACAGATACGCAGTATTTT
TRBD1,NA,TRBV25-1,TRBJ1-6,CASSTGTGLSPLHF,TGTGCCAGCAGTACCGGGACAGGGCTCTCACCCCTCCACTTT
NA,NA,TRBV19,TRBJ1-5,CASSNAPRGPLNQPQHF,TGTGCCAGTAGTAATGCCCCCAGGGGCCCCCTCAATCAGCCCCAGCATTTT
NA,NA,TRBV6-1,TRBJ1-4,CASSEATQVVNEKLFF,TGTGCCAGCAGTGAAGCGACGCAGGTTGTTAATGAAAAACTGTTTTTT
TRBD1,NA,TRBV27,TRBJ2-1,CASSLEGGQFNEQFF,TGTGCCAGCAGTCTAGAAGGGGGACAGTTTAATGAGCAGTTCTTC
TRBD2,NA,TRBV5-1,TRBJ2-7,CASSWGGRSGKEQYF,TGCGCCAGCAGCTGGGGGGGTCGTAGCGGGAAAGAGCAGTACTTC
TRBD2,few,TRBV15,TRBJ2-5,CATSRDLTSGETQYF,TGTGCCACCAGCAGAGATCTGACTAGCGGAGAGACCCAGTACTTC
NA,NA,TRBV7-2,TRBJ2-6,CASSFSSSGANVLTF,TGTGCCAGCAGCTTTAGTAGCTCTGGGGCCAACGTCCTGACTTTC
NA,NA,TRBV25-1,TRBJ2-7,CASSLERSGEQYF,TGTGCCAGCAGTCTAGAGAGGTCGGGGGAGCAGTACTTC
NA,once,TRBV29-1,TRBJ1-2,CSVGLGRGGYTF,TGCAGCGTAGGACTGGGGAGGGGCGGCTACACCTTC
TRBD1,NA,TRBV5-1,TRBJ1-4,CASSVGTGAEKLFF,TGCGCCAGCAGCGTGGGGACAGGGGCTGAAAAACTGTTTTTT
NA,few,TRBV6-1,TRBJ1-2,CASTEGKGGYTF,TGTGCCAGCACGGAGGGAAAGGGTGGCTACACCTTC